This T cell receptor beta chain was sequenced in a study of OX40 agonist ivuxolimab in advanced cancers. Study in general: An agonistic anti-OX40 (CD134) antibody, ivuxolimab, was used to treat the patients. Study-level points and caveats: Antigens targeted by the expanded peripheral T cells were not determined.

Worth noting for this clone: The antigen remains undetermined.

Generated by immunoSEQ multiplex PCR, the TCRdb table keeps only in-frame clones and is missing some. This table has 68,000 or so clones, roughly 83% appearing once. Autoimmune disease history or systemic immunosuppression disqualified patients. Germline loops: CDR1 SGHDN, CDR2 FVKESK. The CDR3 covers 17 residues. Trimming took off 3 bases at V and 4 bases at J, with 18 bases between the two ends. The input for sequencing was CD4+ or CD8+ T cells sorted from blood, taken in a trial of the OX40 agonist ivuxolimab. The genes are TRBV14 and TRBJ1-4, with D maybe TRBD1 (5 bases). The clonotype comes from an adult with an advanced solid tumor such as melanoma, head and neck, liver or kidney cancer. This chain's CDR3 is CASSHSLGDGRNEKLFF. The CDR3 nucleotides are TGTGCCAGCAGCCACTCCTTGGGGGACGGCCGTAATGAAAAACTGTTTTTT.